A selection of T cell receptor beta chains follows, all from one sample in a study of T-cell reconstitution after alpha-beta-depleted transplantation in children. One entry per CDR3 protein results from TCRdb running MiXCR on the PCR reads. This table holds about 540,000 distinct CDR3 sequences, 15% to 20% found once. Sequencing was performed on PBMCs from the stem cell graft donor, taken from the stem cell graft. The receptor set was obtained from a human donor who donated a stem cell graft to a child with acute lymphoblastic leukemia. CDR3s include the opening cysteine and the closing phenylalanine or tryptophan. D genes are given only for firm matches. Clone size is stated in some rows and not others, as once, few, many or a class when expanded.

>TRBJ2-2|TRBV27|few|TRBD2
TGTGCCAGCAGACTTTTGGGATCCGCGGGACTAGTGATTGCCGGGGAGCTGTTTTTT
CASRLLGSAGLVIAGELFF
>TRBJ2-1|TRBV7-3|few|TRBD2
TGTGCCAGCAGCAGTACTAGCGGGAGGACATATGAGCAGTTCTTC
CASSSTSGRTYEQFF
>TRBJ2-2|TRBV6-1|NA|TRBD2
TGTGCCACCGGACTAGCGGGAGTTGCCGGGGAGCTGTTTTTT
CATGLAGVAGELFF
>TRBJ2-7|TRBV12-3/TRBV12-4|NA|TRBD2
TGTGCCAGCGGTAGGACTAGCGGGAGGGCCTACGAGCAGTACTTC
CASGRTSGRAYEQYF
>TRBJ1-2|TRBV29-1|few|TRBD1
TGCAGCGTTGAAGATCAACTTTTCGGACAGGGGTATGGCTACACCTTC
CSVEDQLFGQGYGYTF
>TRBJ2-7|TRBV12-3/TRBV12-4|few|TRBD2
TGTGCCAGCAGTTTAGGAGGGAGGGCCGACGAGCAGTACTTC
CASSLGGRADEQYF
>TRBJ2-7|TRBV20-1|few|TRBD1
TGCAGTGCCCCGACAGGGGAGACCTACGAGCAGTACTTC
CSAPTGETYEQYF
>TRBJ1-3|TRBV7-9|NA|TRBD1
TGTGCCAGCAGCTTAGATGGGACAGGGATTGGAAACACCATATATTTT
CASSLDGTGIGNTIYF
>TRBJ2-7|TRBV29-1|NA|TRBD2
TGCAGCGCCCGACCGGGACTAGACTACGAGCAGTACTTC
CSARPGLDYEQYF
>TRBJ2-7|TRBV25-1|NA|NA
TGTGCCAGCAGTGAATATGGCCTCAACTACGAGCAGTACTTC
CASSEYGLNYEQYF
>TRBJ2-7|TRBV20-1|NA|TRBD2
TGCAGTGCTAGAGAGCCTAGCGGGATGTTCTACGAGCAGTACTTC
CSAREPSGMFYEQYF
>TRBJ1-4|TRBV7-9|few|TRBD1
TGTGCCAGCAGCACTTTGACAGGGCCGGGGGAAAAACTGTTTTTT
CASSTLTGPGEKLFF
>TRBJ1-2|TRBV29-1|few|NA
TGCAGCGTTGAAACACGCCGGATATTACGAGGCTACACCTTC
CSVETRRILRGYTF
>TRBJ2-7|TRBV5-1|few|NA
TGCGCCAGCAGCGGCTCCGGGACCGGACCCTACGAGCAGTACTTC
CASSGSGTGPYEQYF
>TRBJ2-7|TRBV5-1|few|NA
TGCGCCAGCAGCTCCTGGACAGACCGCCCCAAGCAGTACTTC
CASSSWTDRPKQYF
>TRBJ1-2|TRBV24-1|NA|NA
TGTGCCACCAGTGACTCGAGGGGCGTTGGCTACACCTTC
CATSDSRGVGYTF
>TRBJ2-7|TRBV29-1|NA|NA
TGCAGCGTCCTCACTGCGGGACGGACGTACGAGCAGTACTTC
CSVLTAGRTYEQYF
>TRBJ1-1|TRBV4-2|few|NA
TGTGCCAGCAGCAAAGTTGGCCAGGCTAACACTGAAGCTTTCTTT
CASSKVGQANTEAFF
>TRBJ2-1|TRBV9|NA|NA
TGTGCCAGCAGCGTAGGGGCGGGGAGCTCCTACAATGAGCAGTTCTTC
CASSVGAGSSYNEQFF
>TRBJ1-3|TRBV5-6|few|TRBD1
TGTGCCAGCAGCCTAAACAGGGGGTACGGAAACACCATATATTTT
CASSLNRGYGNTIYF
>TRBJ2-5|TRBV4-1|few|NA
TGCGCCAGCAGCCAACCATCTAGCGACCAAGAGACCCAGTACTTC
CASSQPSSDQETQYF
>TRBJ2-7|TRBV20-1|once|TRBD1
TGCAGTGCTGTCTCACCGGGACAGGAGTACTACGAGCAGTACTTC
CSAVSPGQEYYEQYF
>TRBJ2-5|TRBV29-1|NA|NA
TGCAGCGCCCCTCTTAGGGGAAACCAAGAGACCCAGTACTTC
CSAPLRGNQETQYF
>TRBJ1-1|TRBV19|NA|NA
TGTGCCAGTAGTATAGACCGATGGGACACTGAAGCTTTCTTT
CASSIDRWDTEAFF
>TRBJ2-1|TRBV6-4|NA|TRBD2
TGTGCCAGCAGTGAGGCCCCCGCTAGCGGGAGCAATGAGCAGTTCTTC
CASSEAPASGSNEQFF
>TRBJ2-3|TRBV12-3/TRBV12-4|many|NA
TGTGCCAGCAGTTCCACAGATACGCAGTATTTT
CASSSTDTQYF